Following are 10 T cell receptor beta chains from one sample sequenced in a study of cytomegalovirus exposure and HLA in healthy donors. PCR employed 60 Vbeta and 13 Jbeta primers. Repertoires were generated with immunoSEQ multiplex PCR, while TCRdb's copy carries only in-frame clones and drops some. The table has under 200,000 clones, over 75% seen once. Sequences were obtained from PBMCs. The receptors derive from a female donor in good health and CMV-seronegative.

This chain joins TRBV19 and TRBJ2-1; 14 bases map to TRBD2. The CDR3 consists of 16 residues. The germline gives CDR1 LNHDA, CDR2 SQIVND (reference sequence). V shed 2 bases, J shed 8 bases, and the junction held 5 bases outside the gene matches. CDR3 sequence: CASSISGTSGSDEQFF. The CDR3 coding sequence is TGTGCCAGTAGTATATCGGGGACTAGCGGGAGTGATGAGCAGTTCTTC. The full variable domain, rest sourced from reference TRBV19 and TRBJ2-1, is DGGITQSPKYLFRKEGQNVTLSCEQNLNHDAMYWYRQDPGQGLRLIYYSQIVNDFQKGDIAEGYSVSREKKESFPLTVTSAQKNPTAFYLCASSISGTSGSDEQFFGPGTRLTVL.

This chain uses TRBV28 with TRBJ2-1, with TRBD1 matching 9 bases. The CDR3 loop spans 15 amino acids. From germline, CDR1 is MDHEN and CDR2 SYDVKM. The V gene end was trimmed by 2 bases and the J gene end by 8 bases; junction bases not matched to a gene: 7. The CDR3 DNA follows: TGTGCCAGCAGTTTAAGGGACAGGGAATTGGATGAGCAGTTCTTC. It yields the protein CASSLRDRELDEQFF.

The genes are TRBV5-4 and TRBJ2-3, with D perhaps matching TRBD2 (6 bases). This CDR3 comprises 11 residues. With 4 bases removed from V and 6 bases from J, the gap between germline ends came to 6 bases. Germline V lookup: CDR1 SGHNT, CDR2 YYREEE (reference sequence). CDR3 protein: CASSRGDTQYF. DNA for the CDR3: TGTGCCAGCAGCCGGGGGGATACGCAGTATTTT.

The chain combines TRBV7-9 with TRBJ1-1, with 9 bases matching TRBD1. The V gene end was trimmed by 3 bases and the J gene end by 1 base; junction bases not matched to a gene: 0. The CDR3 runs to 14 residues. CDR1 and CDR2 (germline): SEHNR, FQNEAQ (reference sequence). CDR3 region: CASSLTGGNTEAFF. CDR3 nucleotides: TGTGCCAGCAGCTTGACAGGGGGGAACACTGAAGCTTTCTTT.

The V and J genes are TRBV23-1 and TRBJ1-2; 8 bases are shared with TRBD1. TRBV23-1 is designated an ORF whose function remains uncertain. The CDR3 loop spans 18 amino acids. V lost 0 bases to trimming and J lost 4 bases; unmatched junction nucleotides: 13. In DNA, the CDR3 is TGCGCCAGCAGTCAATCGGGGGGCGACAGGGGCGCAACCTATGGCTACACCTTC. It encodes CASSQSGGDRGATYGYTF.

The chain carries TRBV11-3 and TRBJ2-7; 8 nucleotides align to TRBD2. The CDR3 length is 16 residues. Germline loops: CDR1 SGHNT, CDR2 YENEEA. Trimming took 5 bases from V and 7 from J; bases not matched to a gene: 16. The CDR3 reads CASSTSLGGGGEEQYF. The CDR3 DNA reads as TGTGCCAGCAGCACCTCTCTCGGGGGGGGAGGAGAGGAGCAGTACTTC.

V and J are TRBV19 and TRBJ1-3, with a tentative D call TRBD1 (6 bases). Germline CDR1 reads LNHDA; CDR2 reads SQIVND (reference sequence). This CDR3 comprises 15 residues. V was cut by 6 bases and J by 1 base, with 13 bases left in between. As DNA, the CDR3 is TGTGCCAGTAGCTGGACAGCCTATTCTGGAAACACCATATATTTT. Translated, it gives CASSWTAYSGNTIYF.

CDR3 DNA sequence: TGTGCCAGCAGTGAAGGGGGGGGGCTCACAGATACGCAGTATTTT. Residues: CASSEGGGLTDTQYF. The V and J genes are TRBV6-1 and TRBJ2-3; TRBD2 might be the D (7 bases). V lost 1 base and J 2 bases, leaving 10 bases between the germline ends. CDR3 size: 15 residues. Germline assignment: CDR1 MNHNS and CDR2 SASEGT.

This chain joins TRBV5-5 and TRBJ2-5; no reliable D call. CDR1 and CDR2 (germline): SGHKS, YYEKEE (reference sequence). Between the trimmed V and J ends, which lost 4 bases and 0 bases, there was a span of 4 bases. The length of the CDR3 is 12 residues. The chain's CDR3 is CASSIDQETQYF. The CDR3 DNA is TGTGCCAGCAGCATAGACCAAGAGACCCAGTACTTC.

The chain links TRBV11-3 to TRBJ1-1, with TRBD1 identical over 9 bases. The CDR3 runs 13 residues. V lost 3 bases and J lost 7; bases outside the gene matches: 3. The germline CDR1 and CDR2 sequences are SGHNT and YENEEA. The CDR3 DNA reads TGTGCCAGCAGCTTCGGGACAGGGTATGAAGCTTTCTTT. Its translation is CASSFGTGYEAFF.